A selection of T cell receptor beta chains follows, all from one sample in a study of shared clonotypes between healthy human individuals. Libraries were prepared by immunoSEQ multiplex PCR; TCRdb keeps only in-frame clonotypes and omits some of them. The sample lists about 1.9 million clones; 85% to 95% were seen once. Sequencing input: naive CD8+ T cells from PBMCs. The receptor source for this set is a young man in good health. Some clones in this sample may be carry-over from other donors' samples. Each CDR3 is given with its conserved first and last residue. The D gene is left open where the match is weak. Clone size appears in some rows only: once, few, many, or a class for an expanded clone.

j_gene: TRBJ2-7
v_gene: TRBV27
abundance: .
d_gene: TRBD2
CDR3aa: CASSLSAGGIYEQYF
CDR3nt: TGTGCCAGCAGTTTATCGGCGGGAGGGATCTACGAGCAGTACTTC

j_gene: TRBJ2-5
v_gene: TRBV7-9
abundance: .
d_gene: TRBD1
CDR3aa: CASSSRTGNRETQYF
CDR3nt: TGTGCCAGCAGCTCGAGGACAGGAAATAGAGAGACCCAGTACTTC

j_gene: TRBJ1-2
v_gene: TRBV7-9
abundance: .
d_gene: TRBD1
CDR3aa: CASSLGTGYGYTF
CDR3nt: TGTGCCAGCAGCTTGGGGACAGGGTATGGCTACACCTTC

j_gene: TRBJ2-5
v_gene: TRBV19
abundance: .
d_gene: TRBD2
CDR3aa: CASSTGLAGGLGGTQYF
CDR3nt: TGTGCCAGTAGTACCGGACTAGCGGGAGGGCTCGGTGGGACCCAGTACTTC

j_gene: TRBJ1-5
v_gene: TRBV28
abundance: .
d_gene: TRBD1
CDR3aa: CASNSDRAPYSNQPQHF
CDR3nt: TGTGCCAGCAACTCGGACAGGGCCCCCTATAGCAATCAGCCCCAGCATTTT

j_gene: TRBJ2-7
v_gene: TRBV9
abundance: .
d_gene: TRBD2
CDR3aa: CASSVGGRGVYEQYF
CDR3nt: TGTGCCAGCAGCGTAGGCGGGAGAGGGGTCTACGAGCAGTACTTC

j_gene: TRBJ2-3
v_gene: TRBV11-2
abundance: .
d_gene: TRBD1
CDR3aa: CASSRWGQGTDTQYF
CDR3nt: TGTGCCAGCAGCCGGTGGGGACAGGGAACAGATACGCAGTATTTT

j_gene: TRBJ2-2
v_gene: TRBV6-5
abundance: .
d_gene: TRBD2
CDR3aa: CASRFGRAAGELFF
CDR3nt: TGTGCCAGCAGGTTCGGGAGGGCCGCCGGGGAGCTGTTTTTT

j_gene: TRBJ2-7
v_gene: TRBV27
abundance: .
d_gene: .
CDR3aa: CASSPSGGENSYEQYF
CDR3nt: TGTGCCAGCAGCCCGAGTGGGGGAGAGAACTCCTACGAGCAGTACTTC

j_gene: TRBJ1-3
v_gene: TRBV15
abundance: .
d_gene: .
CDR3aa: CATSDYSPRNTIYF
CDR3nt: TGTGCCACCAGCGACTATAGCCCGCGTAACACCATATATTTT

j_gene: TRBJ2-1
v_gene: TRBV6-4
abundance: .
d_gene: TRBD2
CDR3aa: CASSDSAGGPINEQFF
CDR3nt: TGTGCCAGCAGTGACTCTGCGGGAGGGCCTATCAATGAGCAGTTCTTC

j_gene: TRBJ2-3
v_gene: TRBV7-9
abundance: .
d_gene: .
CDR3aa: CASSTRQQTFSTDTQYF
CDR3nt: TGTGCCAGCAGCACCCGCCAACAGACCTTCAGCACAGATACGCAGTATTTT

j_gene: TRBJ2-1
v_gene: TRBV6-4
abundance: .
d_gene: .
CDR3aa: CASSEEGWDTLNEQFF
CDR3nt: TGTGCCAGCAGTGAAGAGGGTTGGGATACATTGAATGAGCAGTTCTTC

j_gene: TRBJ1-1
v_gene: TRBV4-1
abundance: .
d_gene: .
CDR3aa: CASSHPGVMNTEAFF
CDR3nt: TGCGCCAGCAGCCACCCAGGGGTTATGAACACTGAAGCTTTCTTT

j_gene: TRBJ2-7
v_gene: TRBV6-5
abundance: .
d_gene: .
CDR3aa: CASSTWGSREQYF
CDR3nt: TGTGCCAGCAGCACCTGGGGTTCCAGGGAGCAGTACTTC

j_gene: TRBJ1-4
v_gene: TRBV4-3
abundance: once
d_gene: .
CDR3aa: CASSQSLGVGTNEKLFF
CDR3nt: TGCGCCAGCAGCCAAAGTCTTGGGGTAGGGACTAATGAAAAACTGTTTTTT

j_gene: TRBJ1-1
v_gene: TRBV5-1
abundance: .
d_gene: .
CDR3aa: CASRMGYTEAFF
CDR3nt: TGCGCCAGCAGGATGGGTTACACTGAAGCTTTCTTT

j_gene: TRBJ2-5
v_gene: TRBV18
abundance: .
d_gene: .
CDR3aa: CASSLGIQEKQETQYF
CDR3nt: TGTGCCAGCTCACTGGGGATACAGGAGAAACAAGAGACCCAGTACTTC

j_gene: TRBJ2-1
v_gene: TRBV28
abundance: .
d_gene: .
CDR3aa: CASSSERLDSSYNEQFF
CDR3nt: TGTGCCAGCAGTTCAGAAAGACTAGACTCCTCCTACAATGAGCAGTTCTTC

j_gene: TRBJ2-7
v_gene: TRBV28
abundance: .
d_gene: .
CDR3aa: CASSLGLSQYF
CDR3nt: TGTGCCAGCAGTTTAGGACTGAGCCAGTACTTC

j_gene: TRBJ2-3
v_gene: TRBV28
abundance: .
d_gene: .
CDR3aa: CASSFPDYTDTQYF
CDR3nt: TGTGCCAGCAGTTTCCCAGATTACACAGATACGCAGTATTTT

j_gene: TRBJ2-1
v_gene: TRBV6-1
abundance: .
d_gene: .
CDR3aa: CASFASGTGSFF
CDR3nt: .

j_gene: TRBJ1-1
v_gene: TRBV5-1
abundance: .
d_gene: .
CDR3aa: CASSFRNTEAFF
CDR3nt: TGCGCCAGCAGCTTCCGGAACACTGAAGCTTTCTTT

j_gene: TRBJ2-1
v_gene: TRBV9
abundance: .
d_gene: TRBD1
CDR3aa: CASSAGTGEQFF
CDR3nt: TGTGCCAGCAGCGCAGGGACAGGGGAACAGTTCTTC

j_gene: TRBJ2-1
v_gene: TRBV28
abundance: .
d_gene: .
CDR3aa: CACPEGSEQFF
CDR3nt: TGTGCCTGCCCAGAGGGGAGTGAGCAGTTCTTC

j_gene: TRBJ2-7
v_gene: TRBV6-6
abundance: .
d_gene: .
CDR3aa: CASSYRGSDEQYF
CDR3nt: TGTGCCAGCAGTTACAGGGGGTCCGACGAGCAGTACTTC